These 22 T cell receptor beta chains share one sample of origin, sequenced in a study of blood T cells in healthy people across ages. For the second PCR, which ran for 7 to 11 cycles, a sample-barcoded 5' primer and a J-beta primer mix were used. TCRdb redid the calling of the 5' RACE reads with MiXCR, one entry per CDR3 protein. The sample records some 890,000 distinct CDR3 sequences, about 28% being singletons. The data were also submitted as part of a second study, on T cells of mothers and their children.

Sequenced input: blood. Every receptor here comes from a woman aged 40 to 49 in good health.

In DNA form, the CDR3 reads TGTGCCACCAGCAGAGTCCCGGGACTAGGGGGAAAAGGCACAGATACGCAGTATTTT. Its protein is CATSRVPGLGGKGTDTQYF. The chain combines TRBV15 with TRBJ2-3; TRBD2 matches 8 bases. V lost 1 base to trimming and J lost 1 base; unmatched junction nucleotides: 13. The germline V gene has CDR1 LNHNV and CDR2 YYDKDF (reference sequence). There are 19 residues in the CDR3.

The chain joins TRBV7-3 to TRBJ2-1; TRBD2 agrees at 8 bases. The CDR3 consists of 17 residues. V lost 1 base to trimming and J lost 2 bases; unmatched junction nucleotides: 7. Germline lookup yields CDR1 SGHTA and CDR2 FQGTGA. Written as DNA, the CDR3 is TGTGCCAGCAGCTTAAGCCCTGGCGGGGGGCCCTACAATGAGCAGTTCTTC. It yields the protein CASSLSPGGGPYNEQFF.

In its sample, this clonotype was seen a few times. This chain joins TRBV5-1 and TRBJ2-3; possibly TRBD1 for D (6 bases). The V gene's germline CDR1 is SGHRS and CDR2 YFSETQ. V was pared by 4 bases and J by 1 base, with 13 bases between. This CDR3 spans 15 amino acids. CDR3 sequence (DNA): TGCGCCAGCAGCACGGGCAGGGGAGGCACAGATACGCAGTATTTT. It yields the protein CASSTGRGGTDTQYF.

The gene calls are TRBV6-2 or TRBV6-3 and TRBJ1-6; 8 nucleotides agree with TRBD1. This CDR3 comprises 15 residues. The V gene's germline CDR1 is MNHEY and CDR2 SVGEGT. V dropped 0 bases and J dropped 7; count of bases not matched to a gene: 2. DNA for the CDR3: TGTGCCAGCAGTTACTCGTCAGGGGGCAATTCACCCCTCCACTTT. Its protein is CASSYSSGGNSPLHF.

V gene TRBV12-3 or TRBV12-4 combines with J gene TRBJ2-1; D tentatively fits TRBD1 or TRBD2 (5 bases each). Deletions cut 10 bases from V and 12 bases from J, with 22 bases between. The CDR3 has 13 residues. CDR3 DNA sequence: TGTGCCAACAGCCCCCTCTCGTCAGGGACGCAGTTCTTC. Translating it yields CANSPLSSGTQFF.

V usage is TRBV6-5 and J usage is TRBJ2-7; D call uncertain. Germline V gives CDR1 MNHEY, CDR2 SVGAGI. Trimming took off 2 bases at V and 1 base at J, with 9 bases between the two ends. This CDR3 spans 14 amino acids. For the CDR3, the DNA is TGTGCCAGCAGTTACACCCTGGAGTCCTACGAGCAGTACTTC. Protein: CASSYTLESYEQYF.

This clonotype was observed a few times. Since a much larger clone is just one base distant, this may be a read error. The rearrangement uses TRBV5-1 and TRBJ1-2; D might be TRBD1 (5 bases). Germline CDR1 is SGHRS and CDR2 is YFSETQ. The length of the CDR3 is 13 residues. Between the trimmed V and J ends, which lost 1 base and 7 bases, there was a span of 11 bases. The CDR3 sequence: CASSLRGEAGYTF. CDR3 bases: TGCGCCAGCAGCTTGAGGGGCGAGGCTGGCTACACCTTC.

This clonotype occurred many times. This chain links TRBV6-6 with TRBJ2-7, with 7 nucleotides matching TRBD1. This CDR3 spans 14 amino acids. Germline loops: CDR1 MNHNY, CDR2 SVGAGI (reference sequence). V was pared by 6 bases and J by 2 bases, with 7 bases of the junction left unmatched. CDR3 loop: CASSTGTAPYEQYF. As DNA, the CDR3 is TGTGCCAGCAGCACCGGGACAGCTCCCTACGAGCAGTACTTC.

This clonotype was detected a few times. The chain combines TRBV5-6 with TRBJ1-4, with D maybe TRBD1 (6 bases). The CDR3 has 15 amino acids. Germline V lookup: CDR1 SGHDT, CDR2 YYEEEE. The ends were cut back, 2 bases at V and 0 bases at J, with 8 bases in the middle. CDR3 bases: TGTGCCAGCAGCTTACAGGGTTCAACTAATGAAAAACTGTTTTTT. It encodes CASSLQGSTNEKLFF. Complete variable domain (other parts from reference TRBV5-6 and TRBJ1-4): DAGVTQSPTHLIKTRGQQVTLRCSPKSGHDTVSWYQQALGQGPQFIFQYYEEEERQRGNFPDRFSGHQFPNYSSELNVNALLLGDSALYLCASSLQGSTNEKLFFGSGTQLSVL.

This clonotype has just a few counts. This sequence joins TRBV20-1 and TRBJ1-2; TRBD1 is a possible D gene (5 bases). This CDR3 has 13 amino acids. CDR1 is DFQATT and CDR2 is SNEGSKA in the germline V gene (reference sequence). V was shortened by 8 bases and J by 0 bases, with 13 bases between the two germline ends. This chain's CDR3 is CSWSRATNYGYTF. As DNA, the CDR3 is TGCAGTTGGTCCAGGGCTACTAACTATGGCTACACCTTC.

This clonotype occurred many times. The CDR3 bases are TGTGCCATCCCCCGGGGGGAGACCCAGTACTTC. This translates into CAIPRGETQYF. The chain links TRBV27 to TRBJ2-5; TRBD2 is a possible D gene (6 bases). V gave up 10 bases and J gave up 5 bases, with 11 bases separating them. Germline CDR1 and CDR2: MNHEY and SMNVEV (reference sequence). CDR3 length: 11 residues.

The chain joins TRBV7-2 to TRBJ2-7, with TRBD2 matching over 10 bases. The J segment lost 0 bases and the V segment lost 5 bases, leaving 10 bases of the junction unmatched. This CDR3 is 17 amino acids long. CDR1 is SGHTA, CDR2 FQGNSA, per germline. The CDR3 DNA reads TGTGCCAGCAGCAGACGGACTAGCGGTGGGAGCTCCTACGAGCAGTACTTC. Translation: CASSRRTSGGSSYEQYF.

The chain is built from TRBV28 and TRBJ1-6; D gene unclear. Deletions cut 4 bases from V and 7 bases from J, with 11 bases between. Germline V CDR1 and CDR2: MDHEN, SYDVKM. The CDR3 totals 14 residues. The CDR3 DNA reads as TGTGCCAGCAGTTCCCCGCCGCCCAATTCACCCCTCCACTTT. The encoded protein is CASSSPPPNSPLHF.

The chain is built from TRBV5-1 and TRBJ1-6; the match to TRBD1 covers 11 bases. The CDR3 contains 15 residues. CDR1 is SGHRS and CDR2 is YFSETQ in the germline V gene. Losses at the gene ends were 0 bases for V and 9 bases for J; bases not matched to a gene: 2. CDR3 protein: CASSLGTGGISPLHF. The CDR3 DNA is TGCGCCAGCAGCTTGGGGACAGGGGGCATTTCACCCCTCCACTTT.

This clonotype was picked up a small number of times. The chain employs TRBV18 and TRBJ2-3; D is unresolved. Germline V gene lookup returns CDR1 KGHSH and CDR2 LQKENI. V dropped 2 bases and J dropped 0 bases, with 12 bases sitting between them. This CDR3 has 16 amino acids. The CDR3 region has the DNA TGTGCCAGCTCACCAAGGAATATCCCGAGCACAGATACGCAGTATTTT. As protein: CASSPRNIPSTDTQYF.

Worth noting for this clonotype: This could be a read error, since a much larger clone is one nucleotide away. The CDR3: CASSVASGGQIDEQYF. The CDR3, as DNA: TGTGCCAGCAGCGTAGCTTCAGGGGGCCAAATTGATGAGCAGTACTTC. J is TRBJ2-5 and V is TRBV9, with 8 bases lining up with TRBD1. The length of the CDR3 is 16 residues. Per germline, CDR1 SGDLS and CDR2 YYNGEE. V shed 0 bases, J shed 11 bases, and the junction held 15 bases outside the gene matches.

The genes are TRBV5-1 and TRBJ1-4, with TRBD1 as a possible D gene (5 bases). The germline CDR1 and CDR2 sequences are SGHRS and YFSETQ. The CDR3 runs to 14 residues. Trimming removed 4 bases at V and 8 bases at J, with 15 bases between. The DNA of the CDR3 is TGCGCCAGCAGCCGGACATCGACCGACGAAAAACTGTTTTTT. As protein: CASSRTSTDEKLFF.

This clonotype was recorded at least ten times. The chain employs TRBV9 and TRBJ2-6; D gene uncertain. V was cut by 4 bases and J by 1 base, with 9 bases left in between. This CDR3 has 15 residues. Per the germline V gene, CDR1 is SGDLS and CDR2 is YYNGEE. CDR3 amino acids: CASSPHPSGANVLTF. CDR3 nucleotide sequence: TGTGCCAGCAGCCCCCACCCGTCTGGGGCCAACGTCCTGACTTTC.

The gene calls are TRBV2 and TRBJ1-2, with D possibly TRBD1 on 6 matching bases. Looked up from germline, CDR1 is SNHLY and CDR2 is FYNNEI. The germline V and J ends were trimmed by 6 bases and 8 bases, with 19 bases remaining between them. The CDR3 spans 14 residues. The CDR3, as DNA: TGTGCCAGCAGCTTTGGACGGGGGGCTGGGGGCTACACCTTC. This gives the protein CASSFGRGAGGYTF. Combining the CDR3 with reference TRBV2 and TRBJ1-2 gives the whole variable domain EPEVTQTPSHQVTQMGQEVILRCVPISNHLYFYWYRQILGQKVEFLVSFYNNEISEKSEIFDDQFSVERPDGSNFTLKIRSTKLEDSAMYFCASSFGRGAGGYTFGSGTRLTVV.

This clonotype appeared many times. The rearrangement links TRBV2 to TRBJ2-7; possibly TRBD2 for D (5 bases). V lost 6 bases to trimming and J lost 3 bases, with 12 bases between them. The CDR3 is 13 amino acids. Looked up from germline, CDR1 is SNHLY and CDR2 is FYNNEI. CDR3 bases: TGTGCCAGCAGGGACTTACAAAGCTACGAGCAGTACTTC. Translated, it gives CASRDLQSYEQYF.

This clonotype was picked up a small number of times. The V gene is TRBV11-3, the J gene TRBJ2-1, with D perhaps TRBD2 (6 bases). The CDR3 runs 17 residues. V was shortened by 1 base and J by 0 bases, with 13 bases between the two germline ends. The germline V gene has CDR1 SGHNT and CDR2 YENEEA. CDR3 in amino acids: CASSLVAGISSYNEQFF. The CDR3 DNA sequence: TGTGCCAGCAGCTTAGTGGCGGGGATCAGCTCCTACAATGAGCAGTTCTTC.

This clonotype was counted many times. The chain carries TRBV7-3 and TRBJ2-1; perhaps D is TRBD1 or TRBD2 (6 bases each). CDR3 length equals 17 residues. The V gene lost 2 bases and the J gene lost 0 bases, with 14 bases spanning the gap. Per the germline V gene, CDR1 is SGHTA and CDR2 is FQGTGA. The CDR3 region has the DNA TGTGCCAGCAGCTTATTTGGGGGGCCTCGCTCCTACAATGAGCAGTTCTTC. Protein: CASSLFGGPRSYNEQFF. Complete variable domain (other parts from reference TRBV7-3 and TRBJ2-1): GAGVSQTPSNKVTEKGKYVELRCDPISGHTALYWYRQSLGQGPEFLIYFQGTGAADDSGLPNDRFFAVRPEGSVSTLKIQRTERGDSAVYLCASSLFGGPRSYNEQFFGPGTRLTVL.